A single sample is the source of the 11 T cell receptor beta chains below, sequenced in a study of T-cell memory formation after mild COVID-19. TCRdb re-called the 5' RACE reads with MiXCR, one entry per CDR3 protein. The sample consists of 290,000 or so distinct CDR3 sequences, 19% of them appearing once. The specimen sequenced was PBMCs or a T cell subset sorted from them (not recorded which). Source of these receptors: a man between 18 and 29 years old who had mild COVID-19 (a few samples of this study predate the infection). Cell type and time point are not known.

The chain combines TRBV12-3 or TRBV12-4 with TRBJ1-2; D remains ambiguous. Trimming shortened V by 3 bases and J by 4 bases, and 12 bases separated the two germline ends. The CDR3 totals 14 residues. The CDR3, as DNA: TGTGCCAGCAGTTTGAACGGACGGGGCTATGGCTACACCTTC. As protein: CASSLNGRGYGYTF.

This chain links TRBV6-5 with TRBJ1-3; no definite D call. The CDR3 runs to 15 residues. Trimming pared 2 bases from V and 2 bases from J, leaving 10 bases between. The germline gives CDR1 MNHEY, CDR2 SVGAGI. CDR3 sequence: CASSYQPETGNTIYF. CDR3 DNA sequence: TGTGCCAGCAGTTACCAGCCAGAAACTGGAAACACCATATATTTT.

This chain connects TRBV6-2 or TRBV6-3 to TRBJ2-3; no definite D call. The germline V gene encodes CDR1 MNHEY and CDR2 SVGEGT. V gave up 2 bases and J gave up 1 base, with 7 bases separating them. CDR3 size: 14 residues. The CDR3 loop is CASSYLLRTDTQYF. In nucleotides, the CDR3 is TGTGCCAGCAGTTACCTACTTCGCACAGATACGCAGTATTTT.

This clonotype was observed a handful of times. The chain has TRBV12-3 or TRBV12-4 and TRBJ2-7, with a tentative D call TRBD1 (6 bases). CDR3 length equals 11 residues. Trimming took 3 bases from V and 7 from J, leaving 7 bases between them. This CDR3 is CASSFRGEQYV. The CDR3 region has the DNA TGTGCCAGCAGTTTCAGGGGTGAGCAGTACGTC.

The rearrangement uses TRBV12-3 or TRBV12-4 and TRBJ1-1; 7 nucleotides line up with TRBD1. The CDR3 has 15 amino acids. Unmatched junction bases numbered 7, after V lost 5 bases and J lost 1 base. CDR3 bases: TGTGCCAGCAGTAAAAGGGGGCGGCAGAACACTGAAGCTTTCTTT. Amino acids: CASSKRGRQNTEAFF.

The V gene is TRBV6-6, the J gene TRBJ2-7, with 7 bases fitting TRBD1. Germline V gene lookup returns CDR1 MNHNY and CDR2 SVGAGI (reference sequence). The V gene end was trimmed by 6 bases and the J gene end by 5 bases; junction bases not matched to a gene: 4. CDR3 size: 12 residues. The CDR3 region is CASRTGQNEQYV. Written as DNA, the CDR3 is TGTGCCAGCAGGACGGGACAGAACGAGCAGTACGTC.

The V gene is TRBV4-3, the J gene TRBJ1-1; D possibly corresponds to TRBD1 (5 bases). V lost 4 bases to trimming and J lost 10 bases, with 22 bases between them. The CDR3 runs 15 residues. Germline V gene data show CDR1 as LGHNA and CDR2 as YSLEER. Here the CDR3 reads CASSLLYGQAGGAFF. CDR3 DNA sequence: TGCGCCAGCAGCCTTCTATACGGCCAGGCGGGGGGAGCTTTCTTT.

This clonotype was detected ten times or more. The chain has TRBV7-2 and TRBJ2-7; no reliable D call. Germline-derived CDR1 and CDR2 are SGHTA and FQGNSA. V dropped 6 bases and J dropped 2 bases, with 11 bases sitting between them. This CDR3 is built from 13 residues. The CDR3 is CASRGRAPYEQYF. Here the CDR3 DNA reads TGTGCCAGCAGAGGTCGGGCACCCTACGAGCAGTACTTC. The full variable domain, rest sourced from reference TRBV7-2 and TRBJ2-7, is GAGVSQSPSNKVTEKGKDVELRCDPISGHTALYWYRQSLGQGLEFLIYFQGNSAPDKSGLPSDRFSAERTGGSVSTLTIQRTQQEDSAVYLCASRGRAPYEQYFGPGTRLTVT.

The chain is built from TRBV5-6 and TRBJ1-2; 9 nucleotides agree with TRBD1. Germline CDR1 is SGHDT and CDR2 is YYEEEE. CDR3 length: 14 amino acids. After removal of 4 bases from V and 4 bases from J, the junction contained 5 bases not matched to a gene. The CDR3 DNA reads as TGTGCCAGCAGCGACAGGGGGTTAAGCTATGGCTACACCTTC. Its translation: CASSDRGLSYGYTF.

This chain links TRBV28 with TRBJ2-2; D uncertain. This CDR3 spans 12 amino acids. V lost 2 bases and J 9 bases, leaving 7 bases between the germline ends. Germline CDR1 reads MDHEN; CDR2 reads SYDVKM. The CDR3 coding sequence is TGTGCCAGCAGTTTACAAGGAAGGGAGCTGTTTTTT. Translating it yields CASSLQGRELFF.

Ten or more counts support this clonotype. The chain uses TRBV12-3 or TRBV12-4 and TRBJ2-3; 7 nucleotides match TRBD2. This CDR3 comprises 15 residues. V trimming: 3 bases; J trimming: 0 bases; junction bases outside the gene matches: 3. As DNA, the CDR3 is TGTGCCAGCAGTTTGGGCGGGGGAAGCACAGATACGCAGTATTTT. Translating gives CASSLGGGSTDTQYF.